Listed below are T cell receptor beta chains from one sample, sequenced in a study of T cells in Graves' hyperthyroidism and ophthalmopathy. TCRdb itself ran the multiplex PCR reads through MiXCR, one entry per CDR3 protein. The sample shows 500,000 to 700,000 distinct CDR3 sequences, approximately 15% of them seen only once. The sequenced sample consisted of blood. These receptors all stem from a young woman with Graves' hyperthyroidism. Both conserved end residues are part of each CDR3. D genes are given only for firm matches. The size of a clone is reported for some rows only, either as once, few or many, or as a class for expanded clones.

J gene | V gene | clone size | D gene | CDR3 DNA | CDR3 protein
TRBJ1-1 | TRBV12-3/TRBV12-4 | many | NA | TGTGCCAGCAGGGCCCTGATGAACACTGAAGCTTTCTTT | CASRALMNTEAFF
TRBJ1-1 | TRBV7-8 | NA | NA | TGTGCCAGCAGCTTTACAGGGAAGTTGGCGAACACTGAAGCTTTCTTT | CASSFTGKLANTEAFF
TRBJ1-1 | TRBV3-1 | many | TRBD1 | TGTGCCAGCAGCCTAAGGGGGCGTGACACTGAAGCTTTCTTT | CASSLRGRDTEAFF
TRBJ2-3 | TRBV7-2 | many | NA | TGTGCCAGCAGCTTAGTGGTCACAGATACGCAGTATTTT | CASSLVVTDTQYF
TRBJ2-4 | TRBV4-3 | many | NA | TGCGCCAGCAGCCAAGATAAGGCAGGGAAAAACATTCAGTACTTC | CASSQDKAGKNIQYF
TRBJ1-6 | TRBV5-6 | many | NA | TGTGCCAGCAGCTTGGGGGGCGCAGGAGATTCACCCCTCCACTTT | CASSLGGAGDSPLHF
TRBJ2-3 | TRBV24-1 | NA | NA | TGTGCCACCCAAGAGGAGGCAGATACGCAGTATTTT | CATQEEADTQYF
TRBJ2-4 | TRBV5-1 | NA | NA | TGCGCCAGCAGCTTGGTTGGGATAGCCGAAAACATTCAGTACTTC | CASSLVGIAENIQYF
TRBJ2-3 | TRBV29-1 | NA | TRBD1 | TGCAGCGTTTGTACCGGGACAGGGGGCGCTGATACGCAGTATTTT | CSVCTGTGGADTQYF
TRBJ1-1 | TRBV12-3/TRBV12-4 | few | TRBD1 | TGTGCCAGCAGTTTACGTGTCGACAGGGAGGAATTTTACACTGAAGCTTTCTTT | CASSLRVDREEFYTEAFF
TRBJ2-1 | TRBV11-3 | few | TRBD2 | TGTGCCAGCAGCTTAGTTTCGGGGGGTGAGCAGTTCTTC | CASSLVSGGEQFF
TRBJ1-3 | TRBV29-1 | NA | NA | TGCAGCGTAAGGGGGACCTCTGGAAACACCATATATTTT | CSVRGTSGNTIYF
TRBJ2-1 | TRBV3-1 | many | TRBD2 | TGTGCCAGCAGCCCGGGGACTAGACCCTCCTACAATGAGCAGTTCTTC | CASSPGTRPSYNEQFF
TRBJ1-6 | TRBV7-2 | NA | TRBD1 | TGTGCCAGCAGCTTAACAGGGGGCGGCCTCCACTTT | CASSLTGGGLHF
TRBJ1-2 | TRBV5-5 | NA | NA | TGTGCCAGCAGCGGGATTCTTAGCTATGGCTACACCTTC | CASSGILSYGYTF
TRBJ2-5 | TRBV7-9 | NA | NA | TGTGCCAGCAGCTTGGGGACTGGCAGGCAAGAGACCCAGTACTTC | CASSLGTGRQETQYF
TRBJ2-7 | TRBV10-1 | NA | NA | TGCGCCAGCAGTTCAGCGGGGACAGTCTTGCAGTACTTC | CASSSAGTVLQYF
TRBJ2-2 | TRBV9 | few | TRBD2 | TGTGCCAGCAGCGTAGTCGGGGGGGATACCGGGGAGCTGTTTTTT | CASSVVGGDTGELFF
TRBJ2-7 | TRBV14 | NA | TRBD2 | TGTGCCAGCAGCCAAGAGCGGGGGGTCTACGAGCAGTACTTC | CASSQERGVYEQYF
TRBJ1-1 | TRBV30 | few | NA | TGTGCCTGGAGTGTACAACTAAGGATCACTGAAGCTTTCTTT | CAWSVQLRITEAFF
TRBJ1-1 | TRBV19 | few | NA | TGTGCCAGTAGTAGCCACGGGGAGTACACTGAAGCTTTCTTT | CASSSHGEYTEAFF
TRBJ1-5 | TRBV4-3 | few | NA | TGCGCCAGCAGCCAAGAGTGGGGAAGGGGTCAGCCCCAGCATTTT | CASSQEWGRGQPQHF
TRBJ2-3 | TRBV7-9 | NA | NA | TGTGCCAGCAGCCCCTCAGGGACTGGGACAGATACGCAGTATTTT | CASSPSGTGTDTQYF
TRBJ2-5 | TRBV5-1 | few | NA | TGCGCCAGCAGCTTGGTCCAAGTGGATGAGACCCAGTACTTC | CASSLVQVDETQYF
TRBJ2-7 | TRBV29-1 | few | NA | TGCAGCGTTGTGGGGGGAGACCGTCCCTACGAGCAGTACTTC | CSVVGGDRPYEQYF
TRBJ2-1 | TRBV12-3/TRBV12-4 | many | TRBD2 | TGTGCCACACAGCGGGGGGCGCATTACAATGAGCAGTTCTTC | CATQRGAHYNEQFF
TRBJ2-4 | TRBV12-3/TRBV12-4 | few | TRBD2 | TGTGCCAGCACGATAGCGGGAGGGCCGGGAAACATTCAGTACTTC | CASTIAGGPGNIQYF
TRBJ2-7 | TRBV19 | NA | NA | TGTGCCAGTAGCAGCCTCGACGGCTCCTACGAGCAGTACTTC | CASSSLDGSYEQYF
TRBJ2-7 | TRBV6-1 | once | TRBD1 | TGTGCCAGCAGCCCCGGGACAGGGACGGCCTACGAGCAGTACTTC | CASSPGTGTAYEQYF